The 17 T cell receptor beta chains below were found in one sample sequenced in a study of cytomegalovirus exposure and HLA in healthy donors. The PCR had 60 Vbeta and 13 Jbeta primers. Sequenced by immunoSEQ multiplex PCR; TCRdb stores in-frame clones only, minus some. The sample holds some 120,000 clones, about 9.4% seen once. The sequenced material came from PBMCs. These TCRs come from a woman in her thirties or forties in good health and CMV-seropositive.

The genes are TRBV7-8 and TRBJ1-1; D perhaps matches TRBD1 (5 bases). CDR1 and CDR2 from the germline V gene are SGHVS and FQNEAQ. The CDR3 is made up of 16 amino acids. The V end lost 6 bases, the J end lost 0 bases, and 17 bases lay between the germline ends. The CDR3 loop reads CASRSGTLLLNTEAFF. In nucleotides, the CDR3 is TGTGCCAGCAGATCCGGGACTCTACTGTTGAACACTGAAGCTTTCTTT.

This clone was counted only a few times. The V call is TRBV18, the J call TRBJ1-6, with D tentatively TRBD1 (5 bases). This CDR3 spans 15 amino acids. Trimming took 3 bases from V and 7 from J, leaving 13 bases between them. Germline-derived CDR1 and CDR2 are KGHSH and LQKENI. The CDR3 DNA follows: TGTGCCAGCTCACCCCATGGACAACCGAATTCACCCCTCCACTTT. This translates into CASSPHGQPNSPLHF.

This clone was counted between two and nine times. This chain links TRBV29-1 with TRBJ1-1, with 7 bases aligning to TRBD1. CDR1 and CDR2 (germline): SQVTM, ANQGSEA. V shed 7 bases, J shed 2 bases, and the junction held 7 bases outside the gene matches. The CDR3 covers 13 residues. The CDR3 reads CSGMTGSNTEAFF. The CDR3 nucleotides are TGCAGCGGGATGACAGGGTCTAACACTGAAGCTTTCTTT.

The sample holds a few counts of this clone. The CDR3 DNA is TGTGCCAGTGAGGGACAGGGAGATGGCTACACCTTC. It is translated as CASEGQGDGYTF. The chain couples TRBV2 to TRBJ1-2; TRBD1 aligns across 9 bases. Unmatched junction bases numbered 5, after V lost 9 bases and J lost 6 bases. Germline assignment: CDR1 SNHLY and CDR2 FYNNEI. This CDR3 is built from 12 residues.

The gene calls are TRBV20-1 and TRBJ2-1, with a tentative D call TRBD2 (5 bases). CDR1 and CDR2 (germline): DFQATT, SNEGSKA (reference sequence). There are 11 residues in the CDR3. Trimming stripped 5 bases from V and 14 bases from J, with 16 bases between. CDR3 sequence reads: CSAQARDLKFF. The CDR3 DNA reads as TGCAGTGCTCAAGCCCGGGATCTTAAGTTCTTC.

V is TRBV7-7 and J is TRBJ1-5; weak D call: TRBD1 (6 bases). Germline V gives CDR1 SSHAT, CDR2 FNYEAQ (reference sequence). The CDR3 contains 18 residues. Trimming took off 5 bases at V and 0 bases at J, with 20 bases between the two ends. Written as DNA, the CDR3 is TGTGCCAGCAGCCGCCCCGGGACACCCATCAATAGCAATCAGCCCCAGCATTTT. Amino acids: CASSRPGTPINSNQPQHF.

This clone has more than one count but fewer than ten. The chain is built from TRBV6-1 and TRBJ2-3; D perhaps matches TRBD1 (7 bases). The CDR3 has 13 residues. With 8 bases removed from V and 2 bases from J, the gap between germline ends came to 11 bases. From germline, CDR1 is MNHNS and CDR2 SASEGT. CDR3 nucleotide sequence: TGTGCCAGCGGCGGGACAGTCACAGATACGCAGTATTTT. This sequence encodes CASGGTVTDTQYF.

The chain joins TRBV5-1 to TRBJ1-2; 9 bases align to TRBD1. The CDR3 totals 15 residues. V lost 0 bases to trimming and J lost 8 bases; unmatched junction nucleotides: 8. Looked up from germline, CDR1 is SGHRS and CDR2 is YFSETQ. For the CDR3, the DNA is TGCGCCAGCAGCTTGGCCGGGACAGGGCAGGGAGGCTACACCTTC. Amino acids: CASSLAGTGQGGYTF.

The sample holds a few counts of this clone. The chain recombines TRBV30 with TRBJ1-4; 9 bases are a match to TRBD1. Germline values: CDR1 GTSNPN, CDR2 SVGIG (reference sequence). V shed 7 bases, J shed 6 bases, and the junction held 15 bases outside the gene matches. The CDR3 loop spans 16 amino acids. As DNA, the CDR3 is TGTGCCTACTCATTTGGGGCCGGGACAGGGTATGAAAAACTGTTTTTT. Its protein is CAYSFGAGTGYEKLFF.

The rearrangement uses TRBV19 and TRBJ1-4; weak D call: TRBD1 (6 bases). The germline V and J ends were trimmed by 6 bases and 4 bases, with 15 bases remaining between them. The germline gives CDR1 LNHDA, CDR2 SQIVND (reference sequence). The CDR3 extends over 15 amino acids. The CDR3 spells CASSRTGSYNEKLFF. The DNA for the CDR3 is TGTGCCAGTAGCAGAACAGGGAGCTATAATGAAAAACTGTTTTTT.

This clone was seen more than once but under ten times. V and J are TRBV11-2 and TRBJ1-6; possibly TRBD1 for D (5 bases). V lost 5 bases and J 0 bases, leaving 20 bases between the germline ends. The CDR3 runs to 19 residues. Germline assignment: CDR1 SGHAT and CDR2 FQNNGV. The CDR3 nucleotides are TGTGCCAGCAGCCCCACCGGGCGGGGCCTAAGCTCCTATAATTCACCCCTCCACTTT. This gives the protein CASSPTGRGLSSYNSPLHF.

This clone showed up just a few times. This chain connects TRBV6-5 to TRBJ2-7; TRBD1 matches at 7 bases. V trimming: 4 bases; J trimming: 4 bases; junction bases outside the gene matches: 7. This CDR3 has 14 residues. Looked up from germline, CDR1 is MNHEY and CDR2 is SVGAGI. CDR3 DNA: TGTGCCAGCAGTTCAGGGGGTAGACTTTACGAGCAGTACTTC. As protein: CASSSGGRLYEQYF.

The V and J genes are TRBV5-1 and TRBJ1-1; 7 bases align to TRBD1. The germline V gene encodes CDR1 SGHRS and CDR2 YFSETQ. V lost 3 bases and J lost 2; bases outside the gene matches: 4. This CDR3 is built from 14 residues. The DNA of the CDR3 is TGCGCCAGCAGCTCGAGGACAGGTAACACTGAAGCTTTCTTT. Amino acids: CASSSRTGNTEAFF. The full variable domain, completed using reference TRBV5-1 and TRBJ1-1, is KAGVTQTPRYLIKTRGQQVTLSCSPISGHRSVSWYQQTPGQGLQFLFEYFSETQRNKGNFPGRFSGRQFSNSRSEMNVSTLELGDSALYLCASSSRTGNTEAFFGQGTRLTVV.

The chain recombines TRBV7-9 with TRBJ2-5; weak D call: TRBD2 (6 bases). V was trimmed by 2 bases and J by 2 bases, leaving 12 bases between them. The CDR3 contains 15 residues. From germline, CDR1 is SEHNR and CDR2 FQNEAQ (reference sequence). CDR3: CASSLFGGTQETQYF. CDR3 nucleotide sequence: TGTGCCAGCAGCTTATTTGGTGGGACTCAAGAGACCCAGTACTTC.

The J gene is TRBJ2-7, the V gene TRBV7-2, with D possibly matching TRBD2 (7 bases). Trimming cost V 4 bases and J 2 bases, with 18 bases left between them. CDR1 and CDR2 (germline): SGHTA, FQGNSA. This CDR3 comprises 16 residues. The CDR3, as DNA: TGTGCCAGCAGCTCTCTTCGGGGGGCTAAGCCCTACGAGCAGTACTTC. Translating gives CASSSLRGAKPYEQYF.

The chain joins TRBV6-5 to TRBJ1-1; possibly TRBD1 for D (6 bases). CDR3 size: 14 residues. Germline-derived CDR1 and CDR2 are MNHEY and SVGAGI. V lost 3 bases and J 1 base, leaving 9 bases between the germline ends. CDR3 sequence (DNA): TGTGCCAGCAGTTATGGACAGACGAACACTGAAGCTTTCTTT. The encoded protein is CASSYGQTNTEAFF.

This clone was counted only a few times. The chain combines TRBV27 with TRBJ2-2; 7 positions match TRBD2. With V trimmed by 7 bases and J by 5 bases, 7 bases remained unmatched. CDR3 length equals 14 residues. Germline CDR1 reads MNHEY; CDR2 reads SMNVEV (reference sequence). CDR3 in amino acids: CASTLSRGTGELFF. The CDR3 DNA follows: TGTGCCAGCACCCTCTCGCGGGGGACCGGGGAGCTGTTTTTT.